This T cell receptor beta chain was recovered during a study of blood T cell repertoires in COVID-19. Background on the study: Both acute and convalescent COVID-19 samples were obtained from the United States, Italy and Spain. PBMCs, B-cell-depleted T cells, or T cells were the source of the cDNA or gDNA that made up the material.

Those enrolled in Seattle joined during active infection and were followed longitudinally afterward. This CDR3 region has 17 residues. Per the original methods: Counts of nucleated cells, estimated from reference gene primer amplification, were obtained. Assay used: immunoSEQ multiplex PCR; TCRdb lists only in-frame clones, some missing. The D gene and trimming were derived from the DNA, and the V and J assignments and clone size from that table. The sample consists of about 68,000 clones, more than 85% of them appearing once. The sequenced sample consisted of peripheral blood. This sequence joins TRBV21-1 and TRBJ2-7; the table's D call TRBD2 went unverified against the DNA. TRBV21-1 is classified as a pseudogene. The receptor was isolated from a middle-aged man with COVID-19, enrolled during active disease. The CDR3 DNA reads TGTGCCAGCAGCAAGACGGTTCGAGGACTAGCGAGACACGAGCAGTACTTC. Protein product: CASSKTVRGLARHEQYF.